These 16 T cell receptor beta chains were all obtained from the same sample, sequenced in a study of memory CD4+ T cells and cytomegalovirus serostatus. The sort gate was single viable CD3+CD4+CD8-CD45RO+ cells for memory CD4+ T cells. Profiled with immunoSEQ multiplex PCR; TCRdb holds only in-frame clones, not every one. This table holds around 63,000 clones, around 80% found once. Source material: memory CD4+ T cells from blood. The receptors come from an adult in good health and CMV-seronegative. Some clones in this sample may be carry-over from other donors' samples.

CDR3 residues: CASSPGLAGDNEQFF. CDR3 coding DNA: TGTGCCAGCAGCCCTGGACTAGCGGGAGACAATGAGCAGTTCTTC. This chain joins TRBV11-3 and TRBJ2-1; 13 nucleotides match TRBD2. CDR1 SGHNT and CDR2 YENEEA come from the germline V gene. CDR3 size: 15 residues. With 5 bases clipped from V and 5 bases from J, the junction kept 3 bases outside the gene matches.

This chain joins TRBV7-2 and TRBJ2-3; 7 nucleotides match TRBD1. Germline assignment: CDR1 SGHTA and CDR2 FQGNSA. The CDR3 has 15 residues. Unmatched junction bases numbered 6, after V lost 2 bases and J lost 4 bases. CDR3 sequence: CASSLLGQVADTQYF. DNA of the CDR3: TGTGCCAGCAGCTTATTAGGACAGGTGGCAGATACGCAGTATTTT.

The chain uses TRBV21-1 and TRBJ2-5; TRBD1 is the table's D call, not checked against the DNA. TRBV21-1 is designated a pseudogene. The CDR3 has 19 amino acids. CDR3 sequence (DNA): TGTGCCAGCAGCCAGGGGGTCGGGCAGGGCCCTGCGGGTCGGGAGACCCAGTACTTC. This gives the protein CASSQGVGQGPAGRETQYF.

The CDR3: CSLLIGPLEQYF. The CDR3 DNA sequence: TGCAGCCTCCTAATCGGGCCCCTAGAGCAGTACTTC. V is TRBV29-1 and J is TRBJ2-7; the D is unclear. Germline CDR1 SQVTM, CDR2 ANQGSEA. The CDR3 contains 12 residues. Trimming stripped 8 bases from V and 7 bases from J, with 18 bases between.

This clone has only a few counts. The rearrangement uses TRBV19 and TRBJ2-1, with 8 bases that match TRBD1. Germline loops: CDR1 LNHDA, CDR2 SQIVND (reference sequence). The length of the CDR3 is 16 residues. The V gene end was trimmed by 5 bases and the J gene end by 6 bases; junction bases not matched to a gene: 12. CDR3 residues: CASSVDRAELGNEQFF. The CDR3 DNA sequence: TGTGCCAGTAGTGTGGACAGGGCAGAGTTGGGCAATGAGCAGTTCTTC.

V usage is TRBV2 and J usage is TRBJ2-7; TRBD1 matches 7 bases. The CDR3 totals 12 residues. Germline V gene data show CDR1 as SNHLY and CDR2 as FYNNEI. V was clipped by 9 bases and J by 5 bases; unmatched bases: 7. CDR3 DNA: TGTGCCAGTTCAGACAGGGCCAACGAGCAGTACTTC. This sequence encodes CASSDRANEQYF.

J is TRBJ2-7 and V is TRBV2; D is unclear. V was pared by 4 bases and J by 5 bases, with 12 bases between. CDR3 length equals 13 residues. The germline V gene has CDR1 SNHLY and CDR2 FYNNEI. This CDR3 is CASSVESWHEQYF. The CDR3 nucleotides read TGTGCCAGCAGTGTCGAGAGTTGGCACGAGCAGTACTTC.

This rearrangement joins TRBV19 to TRBJ1-5; unclear D gene. V dropped 5 bases and J dropped 2 bases, with 10 bases sitting between them. In germline, CDR1 is LNHDA, CDR2 SQIVND (reference sequence). This CDR3 has 14 residues. The CDR3 nucleotides are TGTGCCAGTAGTCCGATTGGGGGCAATCAGCCCCAGCATTTT. It codes for CASSPIGGNQPQHF. The full variable domain, rest sourced from reference TRBV19 and TRBJ1-5, is DGGITQSPKYLFRKEGQNVTLSCEQNLNHDAMYWYRQDPGQGLRLIYYSQIVNDFQKGDIAEGYSVSREKKESFPLTVTSAQKNPTAFYLCASSPIGGNQPQHFGDGTRLSIL.

The V call is TRBV5-1, the J call TRBJ1-5; a weak D match, TRBD1 (6 bases). The germline V gene encodes CDR1 SGHRS and CDR2 YFSETQ. The CDR3 consists of 15 residues. V lost 0 bases and J lost 5, with 12 bases in between. CDR3 in amino acids: CASSLDGGAYQPQHF. In nucleotides, the CDR3 is TGCGCCAGCAGCTTGGATGGGGGCGCGTATCAGCCCCAGCATTTT.

V is TRBV5-4 and J is TRBJ2-5; no firm D call. Trimming took off 0 bases at V and 2 bases at J, with 5 bases between the two ends. The germline CDR1 and CDR2 sequences are SGHNT and YYREEE (reference sequence). CDR3 size: 13 residues. CDR3 nucleotide sequence: TGTGCCAGCAGCTTGGCCCTACAAGAGACCCAGTACTTC. This encodes CASSLALQETQYF. The full variable domain, completed using reference TRBV5-4 and TRBJ2-5, is ETGVTQSPTHLIKTRGQQVTLRCSSQSGHNTVSWYQQALGQGPQFIFQYYREEENGRGNFPPRFSGLQFPNYSSELNVNALELDDSALYLCASSLALQETQYFGPGTRLLVL.

This sequence joins TRBV19 and TRBJ2-2, with D perhaps TRBD1 or TRBD2 (5 bases each). Germline assignment: CDR1 LNHDA and CDR2 SQIVND (reference sequence). This CDR3 spans 14 amino acids. V was pared by 7 bases and J by 4 bases, with 13 bases between. In DNA form, the CDR3 reads TGTGCCAGTAAGGGACCGGGCCGCACCGGGGAGCTGTTTTTT. The encoded protein is CASKGPGRTGELFF.

This sequence joins TRBV18 and TRBJ1-2; D possibly corresponds to TRBD1 (5 bases). Trimming took off 1 base at V and 7 bases at J, with 16 bases between the two ends. Germline lookup yields CDR1 KGHSH and CDR2 LQKENI. The CDR3 extends over 15 amino acids. CDR3 in amino acids: CASSPQRDPGTGYTF. As DNA, the CDR3 is TGTGCCAGCTCACCACAACGGGACCCCGGCACTGGCTACACCTTC.

The rearrangement uses TRBV10-1 and TRBJ2-1, with 10 nucleotides matching TRBD2. The CDR3 contains 14 residues. V dropped 8 bases and J dropped 4; count of bases not matched to a gene: 5. Germline V lookup: CDR1 WNHNN, CDR2 SYGVQD (reference sequence). The CDR3 protein is CASSSGGDYNEQFF. CDR3 sequence (DNA): TGCGCCAGCTCAAGCGGGGGGGATTACAATGAGCAGTTCTTC.

CDR3 bases: TGTGCCTGGAGTGTACCGCGCAGGGGCACTGAAGCTTTCTTT. Its translation: CAWSVPRRGTEAFF. The chain couples TRBV30 to TRBJ1-1; D perhaps matches TRBD1 (6 bases). V was clipped by 0 bases and J by 4 bases, with 12 bases between them. CDR3 length equals 14 residues. CDR1 and CDR2 from the germline V gene are GTSNPN and SVGIG (reference sequence).

J is TRBJ2-1 and V is TRBV4-2; 10 positions match TRBD2. CDR1 and CDR2 (germline): LGHNA, YNFKEQ. The CDR3 length is 16 residues. With V trimmed by 1 base and J by 9 bases, 9 bases remained unmatched. The CDR3 coding sequence is TGTGCCAGCAGCCAAGGGGCTAGCGGGAGTTTAAGTGAGCAGTTCTTC. Amino acids: CASSQGASGSLSEQFF.

The chain has TRBV9 and TRBJ1-2; D might be TRBD1 (6 bases). The V end was cut by 1 base, the J end by 5 bases, with 12 bases between. CDR1 SGDLS and CDR2 YYNGEE come from the germline V gene. The CDR3 consists of 14 residues. The CDR3 reads CASSVQAGDYGYTF. In DNA form, the CDR3 reads TGTGCCAGCAGCGTACAGGCAGGGGATTATGGCTACACCTTC.